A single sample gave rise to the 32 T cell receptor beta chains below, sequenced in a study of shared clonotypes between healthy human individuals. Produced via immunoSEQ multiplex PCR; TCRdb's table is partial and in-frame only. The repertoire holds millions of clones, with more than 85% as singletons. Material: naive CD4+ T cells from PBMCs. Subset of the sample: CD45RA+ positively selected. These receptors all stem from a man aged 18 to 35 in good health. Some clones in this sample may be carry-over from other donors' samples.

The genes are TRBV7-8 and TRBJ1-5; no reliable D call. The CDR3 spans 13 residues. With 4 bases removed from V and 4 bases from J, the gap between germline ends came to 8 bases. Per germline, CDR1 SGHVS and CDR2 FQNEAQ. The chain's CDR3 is CASSSDENQPQHF. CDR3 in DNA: TGTGCCAGCAGCTCGGACGAGAATCAGCCCCAGCATTTT.

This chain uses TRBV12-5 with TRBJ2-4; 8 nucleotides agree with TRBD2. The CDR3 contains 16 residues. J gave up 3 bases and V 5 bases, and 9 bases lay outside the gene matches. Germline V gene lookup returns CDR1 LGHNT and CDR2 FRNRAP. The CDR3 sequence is CASGTGTSVDKNIQYF. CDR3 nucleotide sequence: TGTGCTAGTGGTACCGGGACTAGTGTTGACAAAAACATTCAGTACTTC.

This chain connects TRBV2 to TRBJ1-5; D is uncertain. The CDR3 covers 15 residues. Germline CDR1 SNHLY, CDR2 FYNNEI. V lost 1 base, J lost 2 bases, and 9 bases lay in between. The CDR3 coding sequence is TGTGCCAGCAGTGAAGGAGCCATTGGCAATCAGCCCCAGCATTTT. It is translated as CASSEGAIGNQPQHF.

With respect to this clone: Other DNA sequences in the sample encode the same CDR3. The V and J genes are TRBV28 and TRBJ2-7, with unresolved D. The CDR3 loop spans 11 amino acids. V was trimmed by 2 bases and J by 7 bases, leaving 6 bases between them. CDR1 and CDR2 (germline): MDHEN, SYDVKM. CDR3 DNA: TGTGCCAGCAGTTTAGGGTTTGAGCAGTACTTC. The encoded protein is CASSLGFEQYF.

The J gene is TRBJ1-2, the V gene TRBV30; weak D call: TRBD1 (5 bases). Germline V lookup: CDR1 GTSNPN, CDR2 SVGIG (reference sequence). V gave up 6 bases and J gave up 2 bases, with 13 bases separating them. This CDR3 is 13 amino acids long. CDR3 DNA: TGTGCCTGCCATGGGGGAGGCAACTATGGCTACACCTTC. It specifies CACHGGGNYGYTF. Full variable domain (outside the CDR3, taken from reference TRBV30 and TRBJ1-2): SQTIHQWPATLVQPVGSPLSLECTVEGTSNPNLYWYRQAAGRGLQLLFYSVGIGQISSEVPQNLSASRPQDRQFILSSKKLLLSDSGFYLCACHGGGNYGYTFGSGTRLTVV.

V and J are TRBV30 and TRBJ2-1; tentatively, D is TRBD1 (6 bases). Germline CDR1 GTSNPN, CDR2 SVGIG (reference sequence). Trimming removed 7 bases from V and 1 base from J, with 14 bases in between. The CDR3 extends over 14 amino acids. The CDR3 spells CASRGRVSYNEQFF. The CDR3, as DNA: TGTGCCTCCAGGGGACGGGTTTCCTACAATGAGCAGTTCTTC.

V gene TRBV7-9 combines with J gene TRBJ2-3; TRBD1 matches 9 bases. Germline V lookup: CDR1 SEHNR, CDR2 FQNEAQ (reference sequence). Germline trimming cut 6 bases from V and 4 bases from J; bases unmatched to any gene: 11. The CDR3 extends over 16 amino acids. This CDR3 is CASSQTGGKGADTQYF. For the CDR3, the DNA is TGTGCCAGCAGTCAGACAGGGGGAAAGGGGGCAGATACGCAGTATTTT.

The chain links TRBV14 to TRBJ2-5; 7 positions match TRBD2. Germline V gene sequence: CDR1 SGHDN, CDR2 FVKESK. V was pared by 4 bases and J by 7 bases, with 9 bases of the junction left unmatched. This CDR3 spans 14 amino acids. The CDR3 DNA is TGTGCCAGCAGCCCCAGCGGGACCGGCGGGACCCAGTACTTC. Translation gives CASSPSGTGGTQYF.

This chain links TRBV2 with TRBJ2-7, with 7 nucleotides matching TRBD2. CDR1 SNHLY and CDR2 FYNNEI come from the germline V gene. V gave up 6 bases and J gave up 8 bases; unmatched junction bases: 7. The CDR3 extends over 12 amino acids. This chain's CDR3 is CASSLAGEQQYF. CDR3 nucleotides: TGTGCCAGCAGCCTCGCGGGGGAGCAGCAGTACTTC.

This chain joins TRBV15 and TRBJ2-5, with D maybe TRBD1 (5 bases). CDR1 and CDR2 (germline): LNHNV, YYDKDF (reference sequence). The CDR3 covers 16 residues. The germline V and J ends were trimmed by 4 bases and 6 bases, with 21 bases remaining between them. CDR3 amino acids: CATSTLTGESGKTQYF. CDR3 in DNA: TGTGCCACCAGCACCCTGACTGGGGAATCAGGGAAGACCCAGTACTTC.

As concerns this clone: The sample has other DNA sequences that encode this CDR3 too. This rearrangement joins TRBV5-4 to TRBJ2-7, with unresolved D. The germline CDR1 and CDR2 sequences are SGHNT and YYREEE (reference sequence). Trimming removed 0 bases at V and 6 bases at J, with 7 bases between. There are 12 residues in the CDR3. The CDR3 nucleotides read TGTGCCAGCAGCTTGGTCTCGGGCGAGCAGTACTTC. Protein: CASSLVSGEQYF.

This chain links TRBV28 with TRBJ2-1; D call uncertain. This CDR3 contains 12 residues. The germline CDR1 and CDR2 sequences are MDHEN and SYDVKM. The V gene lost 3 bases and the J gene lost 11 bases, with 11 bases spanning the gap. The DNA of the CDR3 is TGTGCCAGCAGTTTGCGTCGGAATCAGCAGTTCTTC. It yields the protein CASSLRRNQQFF.

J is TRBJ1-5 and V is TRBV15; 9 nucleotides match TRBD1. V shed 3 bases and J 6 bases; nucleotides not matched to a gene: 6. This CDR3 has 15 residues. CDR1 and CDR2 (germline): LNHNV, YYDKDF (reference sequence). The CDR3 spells CATSSQTGGGQPQHF. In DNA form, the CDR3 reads TGTGCCACCAGCAGCCAAACAGGGGGCGGTCAGCCCCAGCATTTT.

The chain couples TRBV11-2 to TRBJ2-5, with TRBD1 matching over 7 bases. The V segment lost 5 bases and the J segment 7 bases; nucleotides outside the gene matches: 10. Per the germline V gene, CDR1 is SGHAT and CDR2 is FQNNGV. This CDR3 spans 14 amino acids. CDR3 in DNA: TGTGCCAGCAGCATCGACAGGGAACTTGGGACCCAGTACTTC. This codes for CASSIDRELGTQYF.

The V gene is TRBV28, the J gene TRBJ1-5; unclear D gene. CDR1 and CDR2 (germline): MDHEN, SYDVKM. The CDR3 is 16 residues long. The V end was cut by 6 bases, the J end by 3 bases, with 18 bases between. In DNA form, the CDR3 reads TGTGCCAGCAGCTCATTGGGTGGTGGCCACAATCAGCCCCAGCATTTT. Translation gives CASSSLGGGHNQPQHF.

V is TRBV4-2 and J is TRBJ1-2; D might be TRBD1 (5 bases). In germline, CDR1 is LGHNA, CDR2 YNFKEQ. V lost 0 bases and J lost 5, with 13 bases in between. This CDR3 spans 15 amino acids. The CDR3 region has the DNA TGTGCCAGCAGCCAAGATGGAACAGGTGATTATGGCTACACCTTC. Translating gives CASSQDGTGDYGYTF.

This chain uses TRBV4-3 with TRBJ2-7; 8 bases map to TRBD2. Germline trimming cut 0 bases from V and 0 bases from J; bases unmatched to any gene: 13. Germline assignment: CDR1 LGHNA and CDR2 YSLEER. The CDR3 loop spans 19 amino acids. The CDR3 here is CASSQDARVGSGASYEQYF. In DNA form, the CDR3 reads TGCGCCAGCAGCCAAGATGCGAGAGTAGGTAGCGGGGCCTCCTACGAGCAGTACTTC.

As DNA, the CDR3 is TGCGCCAGCAGCCGCGGGACTACTTCGAATGAGCAGTTCTTC. Its protein product is CASSRGTTSNEQFF. V usage is TRBV4-3 and J usage is TRBJ2-1, with 7 nucleotides matching TRBD2. Trimming cost V 4 bases and J 7 bases; bases outside gene matches: 7. This CDR3 contains 14 residues. Germline CDR1 and CDR2: LGHNA and YSLEER.

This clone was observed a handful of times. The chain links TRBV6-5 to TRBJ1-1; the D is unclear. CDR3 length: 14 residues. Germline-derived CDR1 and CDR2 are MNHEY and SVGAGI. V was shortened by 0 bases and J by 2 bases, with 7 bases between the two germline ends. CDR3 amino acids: CASSYSRSNTEAFF. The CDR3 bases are TGTGCCAGCAGTTACTCTCGGAGTAACACTGAAGCTTTCTTT.

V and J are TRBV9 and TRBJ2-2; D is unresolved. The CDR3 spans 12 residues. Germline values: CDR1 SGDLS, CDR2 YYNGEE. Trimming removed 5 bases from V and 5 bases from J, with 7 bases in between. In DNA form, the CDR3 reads TGTGCCAGCAGAAGCAGGACCGGGGAGCTGTTTTTT. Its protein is CASRSRTGELFF.

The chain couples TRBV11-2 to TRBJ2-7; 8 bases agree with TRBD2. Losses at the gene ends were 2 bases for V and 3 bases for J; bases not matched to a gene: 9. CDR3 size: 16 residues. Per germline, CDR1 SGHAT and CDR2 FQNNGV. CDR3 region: CASSLYGTSGDYEQYF. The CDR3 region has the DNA TGTGCCAGCAGCTTATATGGTACTAGCGGAGACTACGAGCAGTACTTC.

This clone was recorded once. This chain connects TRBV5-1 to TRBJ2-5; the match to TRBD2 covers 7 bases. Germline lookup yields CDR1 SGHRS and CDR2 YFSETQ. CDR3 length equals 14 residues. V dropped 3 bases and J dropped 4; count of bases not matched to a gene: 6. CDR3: CASSWTSTRETQYF. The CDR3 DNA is TGCGCCAGCAGCTGGACTAGTACCCGAGAGACCCAGTACTTC. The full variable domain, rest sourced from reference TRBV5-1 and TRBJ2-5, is KAGVTQTPRYLIKTRGQQVTLSCSPISGHRSVSWYQQTPGQGLQFLFEYFSETQRNKGNFPGRFSGRQFSNSRSEMNVSTLELGDSALYLCASSWTSTRETQYFGPGTRLLVL.

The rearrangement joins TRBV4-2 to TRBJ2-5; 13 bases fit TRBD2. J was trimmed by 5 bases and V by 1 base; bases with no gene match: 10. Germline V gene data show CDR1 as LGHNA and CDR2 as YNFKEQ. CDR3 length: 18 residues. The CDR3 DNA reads TGTGCCAGCAGCCAAGGGACTAGCGGGAGAGGGAGAGGGGAGACCCAGTACTTC. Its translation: CASSQGTSGRGRGETQYF.

CDR3 protein: CASSASGTSGTTYNEQFF. CDR3 coding DNA: TGTGCCAGCAGCGCTTCCGGGACTAGCGGAACAACCTACAATGAGCAGTTCTTC. The gene calls are TRBV7-2 and TRBJ2-1, with TRBD2 identical over 11 bases. Trimming removed 5 bases from V and 2 bases from J; junction bases left unmatched: 11. This CDR3 contains 18 residues. Germline lookup yields CDR1 SGHTA and CDR2 FQGNSA.

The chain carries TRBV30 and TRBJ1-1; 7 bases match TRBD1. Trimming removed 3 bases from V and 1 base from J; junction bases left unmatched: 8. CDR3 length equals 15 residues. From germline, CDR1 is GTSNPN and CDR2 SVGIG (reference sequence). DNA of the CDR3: TGTGCCTGGAGCGCACTGAGGGGGCCGAACACTGAAGCTTTCTTT. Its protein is CAWSALRGPNTEAFF.

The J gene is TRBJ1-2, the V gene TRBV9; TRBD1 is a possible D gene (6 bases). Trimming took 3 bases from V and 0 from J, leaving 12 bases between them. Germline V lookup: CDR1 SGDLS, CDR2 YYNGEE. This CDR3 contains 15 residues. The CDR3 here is CASSGAGQPNYGYTF. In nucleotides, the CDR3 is TGTGCCAGCAGCGGCGCCGGACAGCCTAACTATGGCTACACCTTC.

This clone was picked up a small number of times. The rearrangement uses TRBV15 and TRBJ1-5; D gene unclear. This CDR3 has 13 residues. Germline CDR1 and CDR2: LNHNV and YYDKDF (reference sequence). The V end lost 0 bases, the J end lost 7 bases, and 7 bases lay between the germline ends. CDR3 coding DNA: TGTGCCACCAGCAGAGATTATGGGCAGCCCCAGCATTTT. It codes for CATSRDYGQPQHF.

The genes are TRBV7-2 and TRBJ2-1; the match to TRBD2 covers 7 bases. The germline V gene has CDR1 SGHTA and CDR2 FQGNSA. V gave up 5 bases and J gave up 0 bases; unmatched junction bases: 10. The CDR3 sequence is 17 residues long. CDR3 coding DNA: TGTGCCAGCAGCATACGATGGGGCGGGAGCTCCTACAATGAGCAGTTCTTC. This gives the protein CASSIRWGGSSYNEQFF.

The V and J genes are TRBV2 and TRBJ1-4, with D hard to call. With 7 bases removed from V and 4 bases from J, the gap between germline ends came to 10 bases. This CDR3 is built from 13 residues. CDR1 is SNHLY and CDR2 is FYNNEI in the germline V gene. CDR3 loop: CASNMISNEKLFF. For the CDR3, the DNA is TGTGCCAGCAATATGATTAGTAATGAAAAACTGTTTTTT.

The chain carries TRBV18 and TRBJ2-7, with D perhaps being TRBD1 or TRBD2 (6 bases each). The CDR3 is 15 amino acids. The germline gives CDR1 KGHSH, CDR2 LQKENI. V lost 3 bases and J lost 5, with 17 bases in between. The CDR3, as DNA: TGTGCCAGCTCACCCGAATGGGGGCGCGGGGACGAGCAGTACTTC. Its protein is CASSPEWGRGDEQYF.

In nucleotides, the CDR3 is TGTGCCAGCAGCCCCCAGGGAGGGGACGGAGGCTACACCTTC. Translated: CASSPQGGDGGYTF. The V gene is TRBV7-3, the J gene TRBJ1-2, with D perhaps TRBD1 (5 bases). Trimming took off 5 bases at V and 8 bases at J, with 18 bases between the two ends. CDR1 is SGHTA, CDR2 FQGTGA, per germline. CDR3 size: 14 residues.

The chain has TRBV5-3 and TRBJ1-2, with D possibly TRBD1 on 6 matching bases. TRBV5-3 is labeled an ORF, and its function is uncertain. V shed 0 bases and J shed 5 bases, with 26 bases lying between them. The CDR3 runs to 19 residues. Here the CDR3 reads CARSLGVSGHPSSTYGYTF. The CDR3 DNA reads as TGTGCCAGAAGCTTGGGGGTCTCGGGACACCCTTCCAGCACATATGGCTACACCTTC.